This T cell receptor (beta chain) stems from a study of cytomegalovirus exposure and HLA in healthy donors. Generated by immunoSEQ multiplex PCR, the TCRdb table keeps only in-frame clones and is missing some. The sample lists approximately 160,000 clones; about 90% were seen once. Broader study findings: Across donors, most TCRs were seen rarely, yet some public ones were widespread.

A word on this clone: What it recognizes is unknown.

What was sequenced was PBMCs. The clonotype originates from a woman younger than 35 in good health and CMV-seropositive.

CDR3 nucleotides: TGTGCCAGCAGCCCAGCGGGGGGCCCATACGAGCAGTACTTC. Protein sequence: CASSPAGGPYEQYF. This chain uses TRBV5-5 with TRBJ2-7, with 9 positions matching TRBD2. The germline gives CDR1 SGHKS, CDR2 YYEKEE (reference sequence). V gave up 4 bases and J gave up 4 bases; unmatched junction bases: 6. The length of the CDR3 is 14 residues.